The clone carrying this T cell receptor beta chain was seen more than once but under ten times. Its target is unknown. The data stem from a study of vaccination and CD4 T cells after COVID-19. Study in general: Two mRNA vaccine doses were given, either BNT162b2 or mRNA-1273.

The treatment denotes: approximately 10-day PBMC culture with coronavirus spike peptide pools or control peptides (ViraFEST assay). Per germline, CDR1 SGHTA and CDR2 FQGNSA. This CDR3 is built from 14 residues. The V and J ends lost 6 bases and 6 bases respectively, with 14 bases between them. Sequenced with the Oncomine TCR Beta short-read assay was DNA taken from cultured CD4+ T cells. MiXCR was run by TCRdb on the PCR reads, yielding one entry per CDR3 protein. The sample lists about 17,000 distinct CDR3 sequences, nearly 50% occurring once. Sequences were derived from CD4+ T cells from blood, cultured in vitro, sampled before SARS-CoV-2 vaccination. The V call is TRBV7-2, the J call TRBJ2-2; D is tentatively TRBD1 or TRBD2 (6 bases each). The source is a human donor who had recovered from COVID-19. CDR3 sequence: CASRRDGGSGELFF. The CDR3 DNA follows: TGTGCCAGCAGGCGGGACGGGGGCTCCGGGGAGCTGTTTTTT.